The 10 T cell receptor beta chains reported below all come from one sample, sequenced in a study of OX40 agonist ivuxolimab in advanced cancers. The assay was immunoSEQ multiplex PCR, and TCRdb's table has in-frame clones only and misses some. The sample contains roughly 28,000 clones, more than 85% of which appear only once. The sequences come from CD4+ or CD8+ T cells sorted from blood, collected in a trial of the OX40 agonist ivuxolimab. These receptors were collected from an adult with an advanced solid tumor such as melanoma, head and neck, liver or kidney cancer.

V and J are TRBV4-3 and TRBJ2-3; 9 bases agree with TRBD2. The CDR3 is 18 amino acids. Germline CDR1 is LGHNA and CDR2 is YSLEER. V lost 0 bases to trimming and J lost 3 bases; unmatched junction nucleotides: 10. In DNA, the CDR3 is TGCGCCAGCAGCCAAGATGGAGGAAGGGGACTAGCAACAGATACGCAGTATTTT. It codes for CASSQDGGRGLATDTQYF.

This rearrangement joins TRBV7-2 to TRBJ1-1; no clear D gene. CDR1 is SGHTA, CDR2 FQGNSA, per germline. This CDR3 has 14 residues. V lost 5 bases and J lost 6, with 16 bases in between. The CDR3, as DNA: TGTGCCAGCAGCCTACCTGGACTTAACCCTGAAGCTTTCTTT. Amino acids: CASSLPGLNPEAFF.

CDR3: CASSEGVGRIYEQYF. The CDR3 bases are TGTGCCAGCAGCGAGGGGGTAGGACGAATCTACGAGCAGTACTTC. This chain links TRBV7-8 with TRBJ2-7, with TRBD1 as a possible D gene (6 bases). The CDR3 has 15 residues. Between the trimmed V and J ends, which lost 5 bases and 3 bases, there was a span of 17 bases. The germline V gene has CDR1 SGHVS and CDR2 FQNEAQ.

The chain is built from TRBV9 and TRBJ1-2, with no clear D. Germline CDR1 and CDR2: SGDLS and YYNGEE. This CDR3 comprises 12 residues. Trimming shortened V by 4 bases and J by 2 bases, and 6 bases separated the two germline ends. The CDR3 loop is CASSLENYGYTF. CDR3 DNA: TGTGCCAGCAGCCTCGAAAACTATGGCTACACCTTC.

The chain carries TRBV27 and TRBJ1-1; a possible D gene is TRBD1 (5 bases). Germline V lookup: CDR1 MNHEY, CDR2 SMNVEV (reference sequence). The CDR3 extends over 15 amino acids. Trimming removed 8 bases at V and 0 bases at J, with 16 bases between. CDR3 sequence: CASLNGWGMNTEAFF. CDR3 sequence (DNA): TGTGCCAGCCTGAACGGATGGGGGATGAACACTGAAGCTTTCTTT.

The chain links TRBV19 to TRBJ1-1, with a weak D call TRBD1 (6 bases). This CDR3 comprises 14 residues. CDR1 is LNHDA and CDR2 is SQIVND in the germline V gene (reference sequence). Trimming stripped 5 bases from V and 2 bases from J, with 12 bases between. CDR3 sequence reads: CASSYGGTNTEAFF. The CDR3, as DNA: TGTGCCAGTAGTTATGGGGGCACAAACACTGAAGCTTTCTTT.

The chain is built from TRBV2 and TRBJ2-7; D may match TRBD1 or TRBD2 (5 bases each). Per germline, CDR1 SNHLY and CDR2 FYNNEI. The germline V and J ends were trimmed by 1 base and 0 bases, with 10 bases remaining between them. The CDR3 is 15 residues long. The chain's CDR3 is CASSEGDANSYEQYF. The CDR3 DNA sequence: TGTGCCAGCAGTGAAGGGGACGCCAACTCCTACGAGCAGTACTTC.

The V call is TRBV7-9, the J call TRBJ2-1, with 15 bases lining up with TRBD2. Germline values: CDR1 SEHNR, CDR2 FQNEAQ (reference sequence). With 5 bases clipped from V and 0 bases from J, the junction kept 8 bases outside the gene matches. The length of the CDR3 is 19 residues. This chain's CDR3 is CASSKGLAGGRDSYNEQFF. In DNA, the CDR3 is TGTGCCAGCAGCAAGGGACTAGCGGGAGGACGCGACTCCTACAATGAGCAGTTCTTC.

This chain uses TRBV18 with TRBJ2-7, with a tentative D call TRBD2 (5 bases). The germline V gene encodes CDR1 KGHSH and CDR2 LQKENI. The V end was cut by 4 bases, the J end by 6 bases, with 19 bases between. This CDR3 spans 15 amino acids. The CDR3 sequence is CASSQSNGPAGEQYF. DNA of the CDR3: TGTGCCAGCTCACAGAGTAACGGGCCGGCGGGCGAGCAGTACTTC.

The V call is TRBV25-1, the J call TRBJ2-5; D is possibly TRBD2 (5 bases). Trimming removed 1 base at V and 2 bases at J, with 8 bases between. Per germline, CDR1 MGHDK and CDR2 SYGVNS. The CDR3 covers 14 residues. CDR3 DNA sequence: TGTGCCAGCAGTGAATGGGAGAAACAAGAGACCCAGTACTTC. This encodes CASSEWEKQETQYF.